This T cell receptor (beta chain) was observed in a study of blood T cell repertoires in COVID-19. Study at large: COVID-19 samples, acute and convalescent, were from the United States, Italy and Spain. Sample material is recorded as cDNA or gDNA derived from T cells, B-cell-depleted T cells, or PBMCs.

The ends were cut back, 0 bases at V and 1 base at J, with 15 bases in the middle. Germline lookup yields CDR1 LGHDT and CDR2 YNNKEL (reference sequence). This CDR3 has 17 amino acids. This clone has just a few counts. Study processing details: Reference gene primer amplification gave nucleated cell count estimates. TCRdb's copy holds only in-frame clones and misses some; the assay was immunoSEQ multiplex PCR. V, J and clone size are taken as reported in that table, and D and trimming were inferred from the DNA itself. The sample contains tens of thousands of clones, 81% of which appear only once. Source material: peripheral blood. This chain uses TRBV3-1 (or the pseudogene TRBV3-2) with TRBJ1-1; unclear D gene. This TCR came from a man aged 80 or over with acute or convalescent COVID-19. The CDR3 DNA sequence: TGTGCCAGCAGCCAAGATCAGAGGACTTTGCCGAACACTGAAGCTTTCTTT. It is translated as CASSQDQRTLPNTEAFF.